A selection of T cell receptor beta chains follows, all from one sample in a study of blood T cell repertoires in COVID-19. Measured with immunoSEQ multiplex PCR; TCRdb has only the in-frame clones, and not every one. Among about 260,000 clones, 70% to 90% were seen once, and the ten largest hold about 4.3%. The sequencing sample was made of peripheral blood. All receptors derive from a man between 60 and 75 years old who had recovered from COVID-19. Each CDR3 is given with its conserved first and last residue. The order of the fields is V gene, J gene, clone size, D gene, CDR3 DNA, CDR3 protein. A D gene is named only where the DNA matches it firmly. Clone size is stated in some rows and not others, as once, few, many or a class when expanded.

V: TRBV6-5
J: TRBJ1-2
size: -
D: -
DNA: TGTGCCAGCAGGCTGACAGTCTATGGCTACACCTTC
CDR3: CASRLTVYGYTF

V: TRBV18
J: TRBJ2-1
size: -
D: -
DNA: TGTGCCAGCTCAGGGCAAACAGCTTACAATGAGCAGTTCTTC
CDR3: CASSGQTAYNEQFF

V: TRBV18
J: TRBJ2-2
size: few
D: TRBD1
DNA: TGTGCCAGCATCCCGACAGGGGCGGCCACCGGGGAGCTGTTTTTT
CDR3: CASIPTGAATGELFF

V: TRBV18
J: TRBJ1-2
size: once
D: TRBD1
DNA: TGTGCCAGCTCACCAACGAGACAGGGCTCTGGCTACACCTTC
CDR3: CASSPTRQGSGYTF

V: TRBV7-9
J: TRBJ1-4
size: -
D: -
DNA: TGTGCCAGCAGCTTACGGGCGGGGGATAATGAAAAACTGTTTTTT
CDR3: CASSLRAGDNEKLFF

V: TRBV10-3
J: TRBJ2-5
size: few
D: TRBD2
DNA: TGTGCCATCAGTAGTGGACTAGCGGTAACTCAAGAGACCCAGTACTTC
CDR3: CAISSGLAVTQETQYF

V: TRBV6-5
J: TRBJ1-4
size: few
D: -
DNA: TGTGCCAGCAGAAAACAGGGAACTAATGAAAAACTGTTTTTT
CDR3: CASRKQGTNEKLFF

V: TRBV18
J: TRBJ2-7
size: -
D: TRBD1
DNA: TGTGCCAGCTCGGGACAGGGAGAGCAGTACTTC
CDR3: CASSGQGEQYF

V: TRBV18
J: TRBJ1-6
size: -
D: -
DNA: TGTGCCAGCTCACAAATACAGCTAAGCGGTTCACCCCTCCACTTT
CDR3: CASSQIQLSGSPLHF

V: TRBV7-9
J: TRBJ2-6
size: -
D: TRBD1
DNA: TGTGCCAGCGCGCAGGGGGCAGGCGGGGCCAACGTCCTGACTTTC
CDR3: CASAQGAGGANVLTF

V: TRBV10-3
J: TRBJ2-1
size: -
D: TRBD2
DNA: TGTGCCATCAGTGGAGAGGGCGGGGGGGCCTCTACGTTCTTC
CDR3: CAISGEGGGASTFF

V: TRBV7-2
J: TRBJ1-6
size: few
D: -
DNA: TGTGCCAGCAGCTTAGGACAGAGGCTGAATTCACCCCTCCACTTT
CDR3: CASSLGQRLNSPLHF

V: TRBV18
J: TRBJ2-3
size: -
D: -
DNA: TGTGCCAGCTCACCACGTCGGCAGGGAACAGATACGCAGTATTTT
CDR3: CASSPRRQGTDTQYF

V: TRBV2
J: TRBJ1-1
size: few
D: TRBD1
DNA: TGTGCCAGCAGGGGACAGTTGAACACTGAAGCTTTCTTT
CDR3: CASRGQLNTEAFF

V: TRBV5-1
J: TRBJ1-6
size: -
D: -
DNA: TGCGCCAGCAGCTTGGTCGGGGGTCCTAATTCACCCCTCCACTTT
CDR3: CASSLVGGPNSPLHF

V: TRBV30
J: TRBJ2-6
size: once
D: TRBD2
DNA: TGTGCCTGGAACGGAAAACGAGGACTAGCCGCTAATCAGCTAAATGGGGCCAACGTCCTGACTTTC
CDR3: CAWNGKRGLAANQLNGANVLTF

V: TRBV14
J: TRBJ2-2
size: -
D: -
DNA: TGTGCCAGCAGCCAAGCAGGGTCGGCCGGGGAGCTGTTTTTT
CDR3: CASSQAGSAGELFF

V: TRBV10-3
J: TRBJ2-1
size: -
D: TRBD2
DNA: TGTGCCATCAGTGAGTCCGGGGGGGCATACAATGAGCAGTTCTTC
CDR3: CAISESGGAYNEQFF

V: TRBV5-1
J: TRBJ2-7
size: -
D: TRBD1
DNA: TGCGCCAGCAGCTTGGTGGACAGGGGGGGATACGAGCAGTACTTC
CDR3: CASSLVDRGGYEQYF

V: TRBV19
J: TRBJ2-1
size: -
D: TRBD2
DNA: TGTGCCAGTAGCATTAGGAGCGGGGGACAACCGAATGAGCAGTTCTTC
CDR3: CASSIRSGGQPNEQFF

V: TRBV7-8
J: TRBJ1-2
size: few
D: TRBD1
DNA: TGTGCCAGCAGCCCAGACAGGGTTGGTGGCTACACCTTC
CDR3: CASSPDRVGGYTF

V: TRBV6-5
J: TRBJ1-3
size: once
D: -
DNA: TGTGCCACCTCGTCCTGGGCGGGAAACACCATATATTTT
CDR3: CATSSWAGNTIYF